This T cell receptor (beta chain) emerged from a study of cytomegalovirus exposure and HLA in healthy donors. Study at large: The roughly 700 first-cohort repertoires shared a platform with the 130 or so validation repertoires, as reported in a later analysis.

Points from the study as a whole: CMV antigen specificity of a few CMV-associated chains was confirmed in vitro.

The data were produced by immunoSEQ multiplex PCR, yet TCRdb's version contains in-frame clones alone and is incomplete. The data hold roughly 150,000 clones, with around 90% observed a single time. To note about this clone: The antigen remains unidentified.

This CDR3 has 15 amino acids. V was pared by 1 base and J by 3 bases, with 12 bases between. CDR1 SNHLY and CDR2 FYNNEI come from the germline V gene. The receptor was isolated from a woman between 18 and 29 years old in good health and CMV-seropositive. The rearrangement joins TRBV2 to TRBJ2-5; maybe TRBD2 (5 bases). Sequenced sample: PBMCs. In nucleotides, the CDR3 is TGTGCCAGCAGTGAAGGGAGGACTGTCGAAGAGACCCAGTACTTC. Translating gives CASSEGRTVEETQYF.